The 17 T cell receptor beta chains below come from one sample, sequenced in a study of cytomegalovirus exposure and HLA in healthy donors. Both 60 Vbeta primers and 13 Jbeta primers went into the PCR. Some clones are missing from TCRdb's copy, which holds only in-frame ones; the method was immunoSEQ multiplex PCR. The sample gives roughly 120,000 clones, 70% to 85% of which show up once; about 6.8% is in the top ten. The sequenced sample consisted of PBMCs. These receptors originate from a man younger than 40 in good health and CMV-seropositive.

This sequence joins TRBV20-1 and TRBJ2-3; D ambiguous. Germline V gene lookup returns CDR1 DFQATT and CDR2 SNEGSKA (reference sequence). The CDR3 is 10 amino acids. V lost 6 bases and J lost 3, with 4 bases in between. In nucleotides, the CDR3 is TGCAGTGCCCAGACAGATACGCAGTATTTT. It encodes CSAQTDTQYF.

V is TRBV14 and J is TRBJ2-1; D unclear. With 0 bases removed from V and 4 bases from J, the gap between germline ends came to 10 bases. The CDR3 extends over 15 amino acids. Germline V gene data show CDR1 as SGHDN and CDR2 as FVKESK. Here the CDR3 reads CASSQDLLSYNEQFF. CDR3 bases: TGTGCCAGCAGCCAAGATTTACTATCGTACAATGAGCAGTTCTTC.

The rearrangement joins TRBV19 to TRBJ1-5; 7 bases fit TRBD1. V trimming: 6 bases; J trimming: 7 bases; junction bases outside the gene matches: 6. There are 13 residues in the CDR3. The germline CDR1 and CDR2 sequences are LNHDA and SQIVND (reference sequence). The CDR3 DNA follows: TGTGCCAGTAGCAAGACAGGGCGGCAGCCCCAGCATTTT. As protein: CASSKTGRQPQHF. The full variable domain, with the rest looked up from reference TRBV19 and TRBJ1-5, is DGGITQSPKYLFRKEGQNVTLSCEQNLNHDAMYWYRQDPGQGLRLIYYSQIVNDFQKGDIAEGYSVSREKKESFPLTVTSAQKNPTAFYLCASSKTGRQPQHFGDGTRLSIL.

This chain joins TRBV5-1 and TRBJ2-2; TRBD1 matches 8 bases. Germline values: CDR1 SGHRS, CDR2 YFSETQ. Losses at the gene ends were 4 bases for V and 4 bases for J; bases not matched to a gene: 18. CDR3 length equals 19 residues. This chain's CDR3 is CASSTRQGGTGSGTGELFF. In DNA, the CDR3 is TGCGCCAGCAGCACTCGACAAGGCGGGACAGGCTCGGGCACCGGGGAGCTGTTTTTT.

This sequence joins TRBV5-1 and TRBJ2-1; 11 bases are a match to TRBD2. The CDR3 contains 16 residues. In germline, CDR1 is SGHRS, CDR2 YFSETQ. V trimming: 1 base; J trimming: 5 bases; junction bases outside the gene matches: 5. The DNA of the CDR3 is TGCGCCAGCAGCTTGATGCCTAGCGGGGGGCACAATGAGCAGTTCTTC. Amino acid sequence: CASSLMPSGGHNEQFF. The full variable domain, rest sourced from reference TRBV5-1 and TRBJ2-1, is KAGVTQTPRYLIKTRGQQVTLSCSPISGHRSVSWYQQTPGQGLQFLFEYFSETQRNKGNFPGRFSGRQFSNSRSEMNVSTLELGDSALYLCASSLMPSGGHNEQFFGPGTRLTVL.

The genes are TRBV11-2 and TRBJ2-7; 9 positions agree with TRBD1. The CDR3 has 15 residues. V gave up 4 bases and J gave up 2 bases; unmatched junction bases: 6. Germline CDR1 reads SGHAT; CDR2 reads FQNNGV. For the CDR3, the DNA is TGTGCCAGCAGCTCGTGGGACAGGGACACCTACGAGCAGTACTTC. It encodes CASSSWDRDTYEQYF. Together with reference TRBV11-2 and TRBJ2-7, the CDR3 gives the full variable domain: EAGVAQSPRYKIIEKRQSVAFWCNPISGHATLYWYQQILGQGPKLLIQFQNNGVVDDSQLPKDRFSAERLKGVDSTLKIQPAKLEDSAVYLCASSSWDRDTYEQYFGPGTRLTVT.

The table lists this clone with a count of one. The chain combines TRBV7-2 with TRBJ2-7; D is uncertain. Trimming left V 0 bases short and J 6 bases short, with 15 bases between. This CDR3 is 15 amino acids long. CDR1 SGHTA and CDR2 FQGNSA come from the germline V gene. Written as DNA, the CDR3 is TGTGCCAGCAGCTTAGCGGTGGCAGCGTACGGCGAGCAGTACTTC. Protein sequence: CASSLAVAAYGEQYF.

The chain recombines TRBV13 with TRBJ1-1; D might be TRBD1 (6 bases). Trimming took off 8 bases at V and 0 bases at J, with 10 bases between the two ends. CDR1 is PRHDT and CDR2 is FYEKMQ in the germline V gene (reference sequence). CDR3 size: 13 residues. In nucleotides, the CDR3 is TGTGCCAGCTCACGGACAGTGAACACTGAAGCTTTCTTT. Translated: CASSRTVNTEAFF.

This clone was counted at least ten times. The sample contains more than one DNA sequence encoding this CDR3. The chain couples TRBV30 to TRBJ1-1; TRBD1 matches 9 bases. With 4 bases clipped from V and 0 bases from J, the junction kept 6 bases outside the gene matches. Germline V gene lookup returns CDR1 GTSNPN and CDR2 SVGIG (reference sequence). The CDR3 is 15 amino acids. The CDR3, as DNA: TGTGCCTGGACTACCGGACAGGGGATGAACACTGAAGCTTTCTTT. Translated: CAWTTGQGMNTEAFF.

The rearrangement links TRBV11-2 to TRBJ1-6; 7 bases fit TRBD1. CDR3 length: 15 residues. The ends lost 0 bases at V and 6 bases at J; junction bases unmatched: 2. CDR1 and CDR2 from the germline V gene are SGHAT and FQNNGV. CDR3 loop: CASSLERGPNSPLHF. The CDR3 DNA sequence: TGTGCCAGCAGCTTAGAAAGGGGGCCTAATTCACCCCTCCACTTT.

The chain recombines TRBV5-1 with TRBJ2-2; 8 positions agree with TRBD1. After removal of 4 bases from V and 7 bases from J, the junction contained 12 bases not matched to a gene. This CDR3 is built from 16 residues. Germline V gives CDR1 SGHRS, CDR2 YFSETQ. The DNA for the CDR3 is TGCGCCAGCAGCCCGGGGGCGGACAGGGTCGGCGGGGAGCTGTTTTTT. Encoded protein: CASSPGADRVGGELFF.

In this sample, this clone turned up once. CDR3 residues: CASSPGGSAEGYTF. DNA of the CDR3: TGCGCCAGCAGTCCCGGGGGATCGGCGGAGGGCTACACCTTC. V and J are TRBV10-1 and TRBJ1-2, with D perhaps TRBD1 (5 bases). Germline V gene lookup returns CDR1 WNHNN and CDR2 SYGVQD (reference sequence). The V end was cut by 5 bases, the J end by 8 bases, with 18 bases between. CDR3 length equals 14 residues.

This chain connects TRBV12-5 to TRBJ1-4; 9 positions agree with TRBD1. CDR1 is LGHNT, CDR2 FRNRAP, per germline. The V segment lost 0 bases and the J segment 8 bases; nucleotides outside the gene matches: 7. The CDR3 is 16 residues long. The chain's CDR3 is CASGLVQGQGSEKLFF. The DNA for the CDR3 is TGTGCTAGTGGTTTGGTACAGGGACAGGGAAGCGAAAAACTGTTTTTT. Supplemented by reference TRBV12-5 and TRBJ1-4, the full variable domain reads DARVTQTPRHKVTEMGQEVTMRCQPILGHNTVFWYRQTMMQGLELLAYFRNRAPLDDSGMPKDRFSAEMPDATLATLKIQPSEPRDSAVYFCASGLVQGQGSEKLFFGSGTQLSVL.

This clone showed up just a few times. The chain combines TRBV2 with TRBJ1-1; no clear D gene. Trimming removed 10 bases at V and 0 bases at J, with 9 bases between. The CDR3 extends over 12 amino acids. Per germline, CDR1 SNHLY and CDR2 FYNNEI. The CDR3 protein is CATGILNTEAFF. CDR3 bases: TGTGCCACCGGGATACTGAACACTGAAGCTTTCTTT.

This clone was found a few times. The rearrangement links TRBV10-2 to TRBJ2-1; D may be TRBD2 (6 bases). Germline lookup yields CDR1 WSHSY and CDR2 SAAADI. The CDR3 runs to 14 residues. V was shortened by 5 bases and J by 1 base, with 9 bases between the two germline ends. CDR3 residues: CASSPSVSYNEQFF. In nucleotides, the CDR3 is TGCGCCAGCAGTCCTAGCGTGTCCTACAATGAGCAGTTCTTC.

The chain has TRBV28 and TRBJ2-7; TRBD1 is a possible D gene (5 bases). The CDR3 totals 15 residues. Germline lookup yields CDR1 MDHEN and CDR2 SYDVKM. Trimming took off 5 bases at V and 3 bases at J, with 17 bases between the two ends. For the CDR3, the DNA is TGTGCCAGCAGTCACCGCTTAGGGGCCCTCTACGAGCAGTACTTC. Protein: CASSHRLGALYEQYF.

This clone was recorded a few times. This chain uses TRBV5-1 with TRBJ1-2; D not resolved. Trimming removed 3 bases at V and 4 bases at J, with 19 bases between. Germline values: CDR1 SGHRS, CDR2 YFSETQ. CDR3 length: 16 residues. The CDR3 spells CASSSSPSGGSYGYTF. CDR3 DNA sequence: TGCGCCAGCAGCTCATCCCCATCGGGAGGCAGCTATGGCTACACCTTC.